This paragraph covers one TCR beta chain sequence. In germline, CDR1 is SGHTA, CDR2 FQGTGA. The J segment lost 0 bases and the V segment lost 5 bases, leaving 5 bases of the junction unmatched. This CDR3 region has 15 residues. This record belongs to a study of blood T cell repertoires in COVID-19. Study at large: The United States, Italy and Spain provided the acute and convalescent COVID-19 samples. T cells, B-cell-depleted T cells, or PBMCs provided the cDNA or gDNA that served as material.

In the study's own analysis: Nucleated cell number was recorded as an estimate derived from reference gene primer amplification. The assay was immunoSEQ multiplex PCR, and TCRdb's table has in-frame clones only and misses some. That table supplies the V and J calls and clone size; D and trimming were determined from the DNA. This sample has fewer than 85,000 clones; approximately 90% occur once, and the top ten carry roughly 4.4%. This sequence joins TRBV7-3 and TRBJ2-3; TRBD2 matches at 7 bases. The specimen was peripheral blood. The sequence was obtained from a man aged 45-65 years with active COVID-19. Written as DNA, the CDR3 is TGTGCCAGCAGCCTTCTAGCGGCAAGCACAGATACGCAGTATTTT. Amino acid sequence: CASSLLAASTDTQYF. The full variable domain, with the rest looked up from reference TRBV7-3 and TRBJ2-3, is GAGVSQTPSNKVTEKGKYVELRCDPISGHTALYWYRQSLGQGPEFLIYFQGTGAADDSGLPNDRFFAVRPEGSVSTLKIQRTERGDSAVYLCASSLLAASTDTQYFGPGTRLTVL.